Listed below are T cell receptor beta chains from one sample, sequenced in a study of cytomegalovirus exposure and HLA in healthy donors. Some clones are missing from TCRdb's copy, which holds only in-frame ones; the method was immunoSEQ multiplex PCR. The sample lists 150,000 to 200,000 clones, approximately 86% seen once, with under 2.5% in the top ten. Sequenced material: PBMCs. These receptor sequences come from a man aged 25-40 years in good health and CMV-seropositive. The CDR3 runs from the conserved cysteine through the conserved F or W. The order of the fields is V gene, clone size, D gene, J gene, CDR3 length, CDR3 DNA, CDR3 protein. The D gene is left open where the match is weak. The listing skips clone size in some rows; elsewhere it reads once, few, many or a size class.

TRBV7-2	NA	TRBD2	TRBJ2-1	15	TGTGCCAGCAGCCAGACCTCAGCGGGGAGGGATGAGCAGTTCTTC	CASSQTSAGRDEQFF
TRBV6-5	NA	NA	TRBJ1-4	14	TGTGCCAGCAGTTTCGACAGAGACTATGAAAAACTGTTTTTT	CASSFDRDYEKLFF
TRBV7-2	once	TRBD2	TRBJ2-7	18	TGTGCCAGCAGCGTAACCTCTCGGGGAGGCGGGGGATGGGGCGAGCAGTACTTC	CASSVTSRGGGGWGEQYF
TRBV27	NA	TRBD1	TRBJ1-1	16	TGTGCCAGCAGTTCGAGCAGGGGGCGCATGAACACTGAAGCTTTCTTT	CASSSSRGRMNTEAFF
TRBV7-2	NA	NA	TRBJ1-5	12	TGTGCCAGCAGCTTCAACAATCAGCCCCAGCATTTT	CASSFNNQPQHF
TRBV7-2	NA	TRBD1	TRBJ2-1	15	TGTGCCAGCAGCCCCCGGACAGGGGGGCTCGGTGAGCAGTTCTTC	CASSPRTGGLGEQFF
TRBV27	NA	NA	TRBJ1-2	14	TGTGCCAGCAGTTTAGCAGGGGCATCTGATGGCTACACCTTC	CASSLAGASDGYTF
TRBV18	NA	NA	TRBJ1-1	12	TGTGCCAGCTCACCACCCTTCACTGAAGCTTTCTTT	CASSPPFTEAFF
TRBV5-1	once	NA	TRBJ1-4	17	TGCGCCAGCAGCTTGGTCCCCCAGACTTCCACTAATGAAAAACTGTTTTTT	CASSLVPQTSTNEKLFF
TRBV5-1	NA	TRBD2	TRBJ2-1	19	TGCGCCAGCAGCTCGCTCGGGACTAGCGGGGGGAGCTCCTACAATGAGCAGTTCTTC	CASSSLGTSGGSSYNEQFF
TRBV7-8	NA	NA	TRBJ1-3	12	TGTGCCAGCAGCCCGACAACGTCGGCTATCGATTTT	CASSPTTSAIDF
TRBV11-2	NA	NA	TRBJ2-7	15	TGTGCCAGCAGCTTTGCGGGTAGTGCCTTCTACGAGCAGTACTTC	CASSFAGSAFYEQYF
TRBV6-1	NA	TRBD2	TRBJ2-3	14	TGTGCCGGTACTAGCGGGGGGGCGCTAGATACGCAGTATTTT	CAGTSGGALDTQYF
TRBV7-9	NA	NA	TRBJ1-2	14	TGTGCCAGCAGCTCCCCGGACAGTCCCTATGGCTACACCTTC	CASSSPDSPYGYTF
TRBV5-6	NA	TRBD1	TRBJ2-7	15	TGTGCCAGCAGCTTGGGGGCAGGGGGTTCTAACGAGCAGTACTTC	CASSLGAGGSNEQYF
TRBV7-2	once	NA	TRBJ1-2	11	TGTGCCAGCAGCTCCCCGGATGGCTACACCTTC	CASSSPDGYTF
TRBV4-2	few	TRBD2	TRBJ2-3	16	TGTGCCAGCAGCCAAGGTGATAGCGGGGGCACAGATACGCAGTATTTT	CASSQGDSGGTDTQYF
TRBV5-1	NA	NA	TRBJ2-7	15	TGCGCCAGCAGCGTTACAGGGATTCCCCAATACGAGCAGTACTTC	CASSVTGIPQYEQYF
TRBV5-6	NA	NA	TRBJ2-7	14	TGTGCCAGCAGCTTGACGGGTAGCTCCTACGAGCAGTACTTC	CASSLTGSSYEQYF
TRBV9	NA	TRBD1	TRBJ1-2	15	TGTGCCAGCAGCGTATCGGGACAGAACCTCTATGGCTACACCTTC	CASSVSGQNLYGYTF
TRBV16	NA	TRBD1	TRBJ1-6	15	TGTGCCAGCAGCCAAGGGTGGACAGGGTATTCACCCCTCCACTTT	CASSQGWTGYSPLHF
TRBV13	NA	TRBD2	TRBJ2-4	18	TGTGCCAGCAGCTCGGGACTAGCGGGGGGTGTAGCCAAAAACATTCAGTACTTC	CASSSGLAGGVAKNIQYF
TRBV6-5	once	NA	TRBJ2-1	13	TGTGCCAGCAGTTCAGGCCCCTACAATGAGCAGTTCTTC	CASSSGPYNEQFF
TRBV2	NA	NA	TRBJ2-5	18	TGTGCCAGCAGGCCAAGAGGTGGGGGGGGCAGAGCCCAAGAGACCCAGTACTTC	CASRPRGGGGRAQETQYF
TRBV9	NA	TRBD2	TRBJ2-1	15	TGTGCCAGCAGCGTAGTGCTAGCGGACTACAATGAGCAGTTCTTC	CASSVVLADYNEQFF
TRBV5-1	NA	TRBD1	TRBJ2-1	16	TGCGCCAGCAGCTTGGGAACCCGGGACAGGTACAATGAGCAGTTCTTC	CASSLGTRDRYNEQFF
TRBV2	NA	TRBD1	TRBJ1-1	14	TGTGCCAGCAGTTTACAGGGGGGGAACACTGAAGCTTTCTTT	CASSLQGGNTEAFF
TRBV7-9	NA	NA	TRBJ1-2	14	TGTGCCAGCAGCGCCGGCGGAGCTAACTATGGCTACACCTTC	CASSAGGANYGYTF
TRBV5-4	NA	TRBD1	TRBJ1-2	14	TGTGCCAGCAGCTCAGGACAGGTTAACTATGGCTACACCTTC	CASSSGQVNYGYTF
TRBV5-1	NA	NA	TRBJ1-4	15	TGCGCCACCAGGTCCGGGGTCGCAACTAATGAAAAACTGTTTTTT	CATRSGVATNEKLFF
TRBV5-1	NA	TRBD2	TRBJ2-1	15	TGCGCCAGCAGCTCCGGACTAGCGGGGGGGAATGAGCAGTTCTTC	CASSSGLAGGNEQFF
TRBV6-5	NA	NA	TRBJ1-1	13	TGTGCCAGCAGTTACTCAGAGATCACTGAAGCTTTCTTT	CASSYSEITEAFF
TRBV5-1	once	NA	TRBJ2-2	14	TGCGCCAGCAGCGCCCGACAGCTCACCGGGGAGCTGTTTTTT	CASSARQLTGELFF
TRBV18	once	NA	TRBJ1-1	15	TGTGCCAGCTCACCACGGGAGGTAGCGAACACTGAAGCTTTCTTT	CASSPREVANTEAFF
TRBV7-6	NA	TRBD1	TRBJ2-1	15	TGTGCCAGCAGCTACAGACCAGGACAGGGGCTCAGGCAGTTCTTC	CASSYRPGQGLRQFF
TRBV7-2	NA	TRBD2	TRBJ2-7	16	TGTGCCAGCAGCCCGGGACTAGCGGGGGGCTGGTACGAGCAGTACTTC	CASSPGLAGGWYEQYF
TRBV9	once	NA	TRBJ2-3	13	TGTGCCAGCAGCGTAGCCGGCACAGATACGCAGTATTTT	CASSVAGTDTQYF
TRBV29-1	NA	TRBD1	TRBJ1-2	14	TGCAGCGCGCGAGGACAGGGCCTCACCTCTGGCTACACCTTC	CSARGQGLTSGYTF
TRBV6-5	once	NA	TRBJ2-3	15	TGTGCCAGCAGTTACTCGCTGTTAGCGCCAGATACGCAGTATTTT	CASSYSLLAPDTQYF
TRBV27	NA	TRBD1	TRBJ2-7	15	TGTGCCAGCAGTCATCCGGGACAGGGTTCTTACGAGCAGTACTTC	CASSHPGQGSYEQYF
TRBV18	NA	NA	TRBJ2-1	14	TGTGCCAGCTCACCAGGGAGCTCCTACAATGAGCAGTTCTTC	CASSPGSSYNEQFF
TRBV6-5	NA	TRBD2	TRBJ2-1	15	TGTGCCAGCAGCCTAGCGGACCTCTCCTACAATGAGCAGTTCTTC	CASSLADLSYNEQFF
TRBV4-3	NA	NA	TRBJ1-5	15	TGCGCCAGCAGCCAAGATGGGCAGAGGGATCAGCCCCAGCATTTT	CASSQDGQRDQPQHF
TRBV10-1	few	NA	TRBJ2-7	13	TGCGCCAGCAGAGCAGGGGTAGGCTACGAGCAGTACTTC	CASRAGVGYEQYF
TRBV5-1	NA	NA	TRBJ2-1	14	TGCGCCAGCAGCTTCGAGGATCGGGGCAATGAGCAGTTCTTC	CASSFEDRGNEQFF
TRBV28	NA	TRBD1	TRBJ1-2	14	TGTGCCAGCAGACCTGACAGGGACTGGTATGGCTACACCTTC	CASRPDRDWYGYTF
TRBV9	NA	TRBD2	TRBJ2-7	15	TGTGCCAGCAGCTTTCAAGCGGGGGGCTCCTACGAGCAGTACTTC	CASSFQAGGSYEQYF
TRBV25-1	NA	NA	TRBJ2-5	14	TGTGCCAGCAGTTCTACAGACCCGCAAGAGACCCAGTACTTC	CASSSTDPQETQYF
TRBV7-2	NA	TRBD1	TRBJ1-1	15	TGTGCCAGCAGCCACAGGGGGAGTAGAAACACTGAAGCTTTCTTT	CASSHRGSRNTEAFF
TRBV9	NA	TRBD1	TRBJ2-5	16	TGTGCCAGCAGCGTAGGACAGGGCGCGTTGGCGGAGACCCAGTACTTC	CASSVGQGALAETQYF
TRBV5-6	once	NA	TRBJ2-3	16	TGTGCCAGCAGCCATCCAACTGACAGCGGCACAGATACGCAGTATTTT	CASSHPTDSGTDTQYF